This T cell receptor beta chain was captured in a study of cytomegalovirus exposure and HLA in healthy donors. General observations from the study: According to reports, the classifier identified cytomegalovirus status with high specificity and sensitivity. The presence/absence work took it that sequencing depth was about the same across donors. Specificity for CMV antigens was confirmed in vitro for a few of the CMV-associated chains. Later analysis suggested links between common viral pathogens and several top significant clusters.

This clone appeared a few times. The antigen is unknown. The sample holds other DNA sequences that translate to the same CDR3. The primer mix had 60 Vbeta and 13 Jbeta primers. Measured with immunoSEQ multiplex PCR; TCRdb has only the in-frame clones, and not every one. The sample carries around 130,000 clones, about 81% recorded once. CDR1 is SGHNT and CDR2 is YENEEA in the germline V gene. There are 15 residues in the CDR3. Trimming took 5 bases from V and 2 from J; bases not matched to a gene: 4. This TCR was recovered from a woman in her 40s in good health and CMV-seropositive. V and J are TRBV11-3 and TRBJ1-3, with TRBD1 identical over 9 bases. Sequenced input: PBMCs. In nucleotides, the CDR3 is TGTGCCAGCAGCCCAGGACAGGGGCCTGGAAACACCATATATTTT. Translation gives CASSPGQGPGNTIYF.